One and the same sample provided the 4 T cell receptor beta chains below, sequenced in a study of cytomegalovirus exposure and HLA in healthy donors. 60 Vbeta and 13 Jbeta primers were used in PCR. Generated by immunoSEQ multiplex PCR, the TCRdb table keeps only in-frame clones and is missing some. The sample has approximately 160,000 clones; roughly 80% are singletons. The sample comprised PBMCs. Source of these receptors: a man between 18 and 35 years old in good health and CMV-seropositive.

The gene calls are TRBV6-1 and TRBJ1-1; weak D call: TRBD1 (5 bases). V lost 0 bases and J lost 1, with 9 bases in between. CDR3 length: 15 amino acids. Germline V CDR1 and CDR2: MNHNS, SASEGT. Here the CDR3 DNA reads TGTGCCAGCAGTGAAGCGTGGGGGGGGAACACTGAAGCTTTCTTT. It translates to CASSEAWGGNTEAFF.

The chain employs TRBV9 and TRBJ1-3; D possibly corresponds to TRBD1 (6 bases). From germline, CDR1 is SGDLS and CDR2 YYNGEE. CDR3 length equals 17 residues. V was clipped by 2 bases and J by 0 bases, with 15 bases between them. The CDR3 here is CASSVWVAGASGNTIYF. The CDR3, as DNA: TGTGCCAGCAGCGTTTGGGTCGCGGGGGCCTCTGGAAACACCATATATTTT.

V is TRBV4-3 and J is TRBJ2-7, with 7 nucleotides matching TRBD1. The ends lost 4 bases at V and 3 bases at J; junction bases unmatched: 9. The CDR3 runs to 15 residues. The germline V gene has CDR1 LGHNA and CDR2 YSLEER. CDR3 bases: TGCGCCAGCAGCCCTGGACAGGAGGAGTACTACGAGCAGTACTTC. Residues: CASSPGQEEYYEQYF.

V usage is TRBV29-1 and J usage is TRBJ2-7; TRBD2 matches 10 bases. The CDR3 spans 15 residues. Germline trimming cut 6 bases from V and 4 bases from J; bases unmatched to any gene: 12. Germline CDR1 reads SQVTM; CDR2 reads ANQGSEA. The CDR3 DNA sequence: TGCAGCGTGCCCGTTTCAGCGGGAGGGGGTTACGAGCAGTACTTC. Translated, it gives CSVPVSAGGGYEQYF.